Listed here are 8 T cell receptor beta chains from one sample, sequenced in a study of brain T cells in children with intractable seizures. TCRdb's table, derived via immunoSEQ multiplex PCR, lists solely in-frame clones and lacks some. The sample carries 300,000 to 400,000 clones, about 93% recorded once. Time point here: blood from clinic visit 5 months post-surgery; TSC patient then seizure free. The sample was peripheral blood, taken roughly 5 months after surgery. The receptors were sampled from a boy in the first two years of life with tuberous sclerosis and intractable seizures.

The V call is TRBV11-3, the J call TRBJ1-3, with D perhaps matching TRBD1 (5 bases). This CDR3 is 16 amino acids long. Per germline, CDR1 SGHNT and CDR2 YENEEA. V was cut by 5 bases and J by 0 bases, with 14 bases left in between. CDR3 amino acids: CASSDIGQDSGNTIYF. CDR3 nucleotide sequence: TGTGCCAGCAGCGATATAGGACAAGACTCTGGAAACACCATATATTTT.

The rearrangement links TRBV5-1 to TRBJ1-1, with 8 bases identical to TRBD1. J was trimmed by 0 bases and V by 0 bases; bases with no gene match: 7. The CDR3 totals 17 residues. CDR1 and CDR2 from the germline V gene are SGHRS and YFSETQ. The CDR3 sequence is CASSLGPTGVLNTEAFF. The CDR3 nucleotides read TGCGCCAGCAGCTTGGGGCCGACAGGGGTTCTGAACACTGAAGCTTTCTTT.

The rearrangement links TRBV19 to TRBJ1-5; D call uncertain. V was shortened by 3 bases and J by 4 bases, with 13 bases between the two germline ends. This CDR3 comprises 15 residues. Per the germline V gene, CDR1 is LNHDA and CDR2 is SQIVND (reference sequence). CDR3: CASSIVETPNQPQHF. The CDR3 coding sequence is TGTGCCAGTAGTATTGTCGAAACCCCTAATCAGCCCCAGCATTTT.

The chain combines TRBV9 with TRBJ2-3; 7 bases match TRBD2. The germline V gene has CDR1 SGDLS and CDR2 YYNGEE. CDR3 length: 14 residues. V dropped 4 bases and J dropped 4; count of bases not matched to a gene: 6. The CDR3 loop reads CASSQFRGADTQYF. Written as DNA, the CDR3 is TGTGCCAGCAGCCAGTTCCGGGGGGCAGATACGCAGTATTTT.

The CDR3 sequence is CASSLGDGYEAFF. The CDR3 bases are TGTGCCAGCAGCTTAGGTGACGGTTATGAAGCTTTCTTT. The gene calls are TRBV7-6 and TRBJ1-1; D is unclear. The V and J ends lost 1 base and 7 bases respectively, with 10 bases between them. This CDR3 spans 13 amino acids. Germline loops: CDR1 SGHVS, CDR2 FNYEAQ.

This CDR3 reads CASSPRAGGPGETQYF. The CDR3 DNA reads TGTGCCAGCTCACCTAGAGCGGGGGGGCCAGGAGAGACCCAGTACTTC. The chain uses TRBV18 and TRBJ2-5; 10 bases agree with TRBD2. CDR1 is KGHSH and CDR2 is LQKENI in the germline V gene. This CDR3 has 16 residues. V was pared by 3 bases and J by 4 bases, with 8 bases of the junction left unmatched.

CDR3 amino acids: CASSLGQGALGTGELFF. In DNA, the CDR3 is TGTGCCAGCAGCTTAGGACAGGGGGCTTTGGGCACCGGGGAGCTGTTTTTT. The rearrangement joins TRBV7-8 to TRBJ2-2, with 10 bases matching TRBD1. Germline lookup yields CDR1 SGHVS and CDR2 FQNEAQ. This CDR3 has 17 residues. The V and J ends lost 1 base and 4 bases, in that order; junction bases with no gene match: 6.

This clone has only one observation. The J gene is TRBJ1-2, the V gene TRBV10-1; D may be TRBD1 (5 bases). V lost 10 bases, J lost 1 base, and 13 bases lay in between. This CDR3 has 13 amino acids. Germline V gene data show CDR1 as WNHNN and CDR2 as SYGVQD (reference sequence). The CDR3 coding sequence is TGCGCCACCCGGACACTTTATAACTATGGCTACACCTTC. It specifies CATRTLYNYGYTF.